This T cell receptor (beta chain) came from a study of OX40 agonist ivuxolimab in advanced cancers. Overall study findings and caveats: In CD8+ T cells, expanded clones were on average more numerous than in CD4+.

Regarding this clone: The antigen remains undetermined.

V shed 0 bases and J 3 bases; nucleotides not matched to a gene: 4. The CDR3 consists of 16 residues. Germline V gene data show CDR1 as MNHNS and CDR2 as SASEGT. This table comes from immunoSEQ multiplex PCR, and its TCRdb copy is limited to in-frame clones, with some not included. Of some 41,000 clones listed, about 86% are singletons. The origin of this receptor is an adult with an advanced solid tumor such as melanoma, head and neck, liver or kidney cancer. The source was CD4+ or CD8+ T cells sorted from blood, collected in a trial of the OX40 agonist ivuxolimab. The chain is built from TRBV6-1 and TRBJ2-1; TRBD1 agrees at 8 bases. CDR3 sequence reads: CASSEAGTGLYNEQFF. The CDR3 region has the DNA TGTGCCAGCAGTGAAGCTGGGACAGGACTCTACAATGAGCAGTTCTTC.